What follows is one T cell receptor beta chain and its context. Germline loops: CDR1 SNHLY, CDR2 FYNNEI. The CDR3 has 15 amino acids. The trim removed 7 bases at V and 5 bases at J, leaving 12 bases unmatched. Per the study methods: Estimates of nucleated cell counts were drawn from the amplification of reference gene primers. Measured with immunoSEQ multiplex PCR; TCRdb has only the in-frame clones, and not every one. For V, J and clone size, that table is used; D and trimming come from the DNA. In the table there are 60,000 to 75,000 clones, 85% of which are singletons. This sample is drawn from a study of blood T cell repertoires in COVID-19. Study-level information: Italy, Spain and the United States were the sources of the convalescent and acute COVID-19 samples.

The sample comprised peripheral blood. The TCR comes from a woman over 75 with active or convalescent COVID-19. The chain carries TRBV2 and TRBJ2-5, with TRBD1 identical over 8 bases. CDR3 amino acids: CASTSRGQGWETQYF. DNA of the CDR3: TGTGCCAGCACTTCCCGAGGACAGGGTTGGGAGACCCAGTACTTC. The whole variable domain, remainder taken from reference TRBV2 and TRBJ2-5, is EPEVTQTPSHQVTQMGQEVILRCVPISNHLYFYWYRQILGQKVEFLVSFYNNEISEKSEIFDDQFSVERPDGSNFTLKIRSTKLEDSAMYFCASTSRGQGWETQYFGPGTRLLVL.